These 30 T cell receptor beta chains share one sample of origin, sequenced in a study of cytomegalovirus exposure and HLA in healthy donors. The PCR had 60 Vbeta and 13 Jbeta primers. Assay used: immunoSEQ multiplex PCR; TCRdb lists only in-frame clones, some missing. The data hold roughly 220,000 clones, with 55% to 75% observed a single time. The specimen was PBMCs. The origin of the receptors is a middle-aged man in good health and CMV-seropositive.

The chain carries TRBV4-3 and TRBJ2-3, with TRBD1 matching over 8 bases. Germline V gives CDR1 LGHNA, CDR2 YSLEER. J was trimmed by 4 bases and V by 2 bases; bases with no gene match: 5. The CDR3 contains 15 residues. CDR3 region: CASSQIRGQSDTQYF. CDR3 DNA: TGCGCCAGCAGCCAAATCAGGGGGCAGTCAGATACGCAGTATTTT.

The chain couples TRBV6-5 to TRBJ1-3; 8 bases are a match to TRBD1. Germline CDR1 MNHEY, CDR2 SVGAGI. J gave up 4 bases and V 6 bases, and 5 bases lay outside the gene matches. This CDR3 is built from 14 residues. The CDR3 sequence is CASSLDRVGNTIYF. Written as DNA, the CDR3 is TGTGCCAGCAGCTTGGACAGGGTGGGAAACACCATATATTTT.

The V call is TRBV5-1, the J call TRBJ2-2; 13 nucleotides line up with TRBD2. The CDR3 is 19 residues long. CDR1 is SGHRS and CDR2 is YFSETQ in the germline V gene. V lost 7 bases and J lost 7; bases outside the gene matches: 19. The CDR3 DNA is TGCGCCAGCGCCTCCGGGACTAGCGGGGTTTCAGGGCGTAGCGGGGAGCTGTTTTTT. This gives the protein CASASGTSGVSGRSGELFF. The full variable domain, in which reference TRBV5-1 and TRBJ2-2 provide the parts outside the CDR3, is KAGVTQTPRYLIKTRGQQVTLSCSPISGHRSVSWYQQTPGQGLQFLFEYFSETQRNKGNFPGRFSGRQFSNSRSEMNVSTLELGDSALYLCASASGTSGVSGRSGELFFGEGSRLTVL.

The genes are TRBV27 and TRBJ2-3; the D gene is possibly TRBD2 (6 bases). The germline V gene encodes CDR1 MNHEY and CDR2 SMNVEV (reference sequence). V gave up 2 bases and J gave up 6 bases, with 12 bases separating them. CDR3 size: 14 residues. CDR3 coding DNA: TGTGCCAGCAGTTTAACGGCGGGGTGGGATACGCAGTATTTT. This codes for CASSLTAGWDTQYF.

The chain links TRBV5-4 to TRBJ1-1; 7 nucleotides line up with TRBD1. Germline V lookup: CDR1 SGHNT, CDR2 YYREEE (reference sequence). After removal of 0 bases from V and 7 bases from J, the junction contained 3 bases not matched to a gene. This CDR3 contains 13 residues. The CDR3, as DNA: TGTGCCAGCAGCTTGGGCAGGGGGGATGAAGCTTTCTTT. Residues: CASSLGRGDEAFF.

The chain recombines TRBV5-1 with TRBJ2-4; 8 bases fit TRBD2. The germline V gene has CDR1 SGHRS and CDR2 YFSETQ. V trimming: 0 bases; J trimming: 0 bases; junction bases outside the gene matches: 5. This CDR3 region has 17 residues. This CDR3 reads CASSLAGRGLAKNIQYF. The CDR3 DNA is TGCGCCAGCAGCTTGGCCGGGAGGGGACTAGCCAAAAACATTCAGTACTTC.

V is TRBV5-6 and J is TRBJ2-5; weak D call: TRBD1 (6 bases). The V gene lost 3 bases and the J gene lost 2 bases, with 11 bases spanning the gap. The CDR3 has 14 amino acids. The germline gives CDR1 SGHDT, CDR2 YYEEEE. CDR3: CASSSHRVQETQYF. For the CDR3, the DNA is TGTGCCAGCAGCTCCCACAGGGTTCAAGAGACCCAGTACTTC.

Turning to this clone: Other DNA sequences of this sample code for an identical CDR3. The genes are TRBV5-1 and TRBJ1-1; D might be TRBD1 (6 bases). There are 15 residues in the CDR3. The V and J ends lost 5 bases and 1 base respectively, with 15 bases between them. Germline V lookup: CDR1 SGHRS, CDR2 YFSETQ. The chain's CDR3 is CASSSREGGNTEAFF. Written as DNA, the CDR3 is TGCGCCAGCAGTTCCAGGGAGGGGGGGAACACTGAAGCTTTCTTT.

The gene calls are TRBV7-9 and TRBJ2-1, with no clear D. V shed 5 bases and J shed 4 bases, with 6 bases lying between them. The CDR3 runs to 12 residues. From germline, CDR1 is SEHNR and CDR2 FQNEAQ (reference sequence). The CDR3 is CASSPAYNEQFF. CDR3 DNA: TGTGCCAGCAGCCCTGCGTACAATGAGCAGTTCTTC. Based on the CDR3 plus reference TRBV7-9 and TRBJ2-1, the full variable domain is DTGVSQNPRHKITKRGQNVTFRCDPISEHNRLYWYRQTLGQGPEFLTYFQNEAQLEKSRLLSDRFSAERPKGSFSTLEIQRTEQGDSAMYLCASSPAYNEQFFGPGTRLTVL.

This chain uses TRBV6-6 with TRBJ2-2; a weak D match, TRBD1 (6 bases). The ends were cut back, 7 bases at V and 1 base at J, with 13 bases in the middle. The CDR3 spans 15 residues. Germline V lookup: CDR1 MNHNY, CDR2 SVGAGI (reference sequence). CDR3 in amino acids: CASKDRMRNTGELFF. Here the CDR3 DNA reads TGTGCCAGCAAAGACAGGATGCGGAACACCGGGGAGCTGTTTTTT.

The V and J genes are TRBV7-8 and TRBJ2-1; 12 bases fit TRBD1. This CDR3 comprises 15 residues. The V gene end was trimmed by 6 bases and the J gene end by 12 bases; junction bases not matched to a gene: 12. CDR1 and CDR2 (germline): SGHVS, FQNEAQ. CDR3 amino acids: CASRDPGQGANRQFF. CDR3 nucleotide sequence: TGTGCCAGCAGGGATCCGGGACAGGGGGCAAACCGGCAGTTCTTC.

The CDR3 region is CASSGTGGNTQYF. The CDR3 region has the DNA TGTGCCAGCAGTGGGACAGGGGGGAATACGCAGTATTTT. This chain links TRBV2 with TRBJ2-3, with 10 bases aligning to TRBD1. This CDR3 region has 13 residues. In germline, CDR1 is SNHLY, CDR2 FYNNEI. V lost 4 bases to trimming and J lost 7 bases; unmatched junction nucleotides: 2.

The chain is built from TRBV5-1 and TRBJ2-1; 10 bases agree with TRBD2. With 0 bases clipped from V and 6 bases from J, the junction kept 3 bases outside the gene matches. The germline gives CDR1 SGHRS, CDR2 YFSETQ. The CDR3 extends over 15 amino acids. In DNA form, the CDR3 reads TGCGCCAGCAGCTTGGGGCTAGCGGGGGCCAATGAGCAGTTCTTC. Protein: CASSLGLAGANEQFF. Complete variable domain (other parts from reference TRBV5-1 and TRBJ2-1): KAGVTQTPRYLIKTRGQQVTLSCSPISGHRSVSWYQQTPGQGLQFLFEYFSETQRNKGNFPGRFSGRQFSNSRSEMNVSTLELGDSALYLCASSLGLAGANEQFFGPGTRLTVL.

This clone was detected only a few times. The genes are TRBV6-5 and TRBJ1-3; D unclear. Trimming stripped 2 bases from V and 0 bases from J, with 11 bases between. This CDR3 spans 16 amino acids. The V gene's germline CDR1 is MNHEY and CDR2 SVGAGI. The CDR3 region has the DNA TGTGCCAGCAGTTACGATGGGCCAGCCTCTGGAAACACCATATATTTT. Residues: CASSYDGPASGNTIYF.

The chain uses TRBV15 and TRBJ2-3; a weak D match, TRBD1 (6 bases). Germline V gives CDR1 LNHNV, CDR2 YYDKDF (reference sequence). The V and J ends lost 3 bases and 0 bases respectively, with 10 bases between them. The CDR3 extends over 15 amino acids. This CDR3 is CATSSPTGSTDTQYF. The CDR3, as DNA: TGTGCCACCAGCAGCCCCACAGGGAGCACAGATACGCAGTATTTT.

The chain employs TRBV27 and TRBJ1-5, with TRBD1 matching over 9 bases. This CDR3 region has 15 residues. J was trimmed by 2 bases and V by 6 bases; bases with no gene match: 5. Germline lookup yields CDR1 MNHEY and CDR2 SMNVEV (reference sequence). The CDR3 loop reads CASRWTGARNQPQHF. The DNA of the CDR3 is TGTGCCAGCAGGTGGACAGGGGCCCGCAATCAGCCCCAGCATTTT.

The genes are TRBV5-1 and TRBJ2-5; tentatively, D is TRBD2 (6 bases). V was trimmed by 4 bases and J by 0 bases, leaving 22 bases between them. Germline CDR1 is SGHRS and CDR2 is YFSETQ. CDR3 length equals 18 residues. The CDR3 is CASSKEGGGSTYQETQYF. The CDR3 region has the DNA TGCGCCAGCAGCAAGGAGGGTGGGGGGTCAACGTACCAAGAGACCCAGTACTTC.

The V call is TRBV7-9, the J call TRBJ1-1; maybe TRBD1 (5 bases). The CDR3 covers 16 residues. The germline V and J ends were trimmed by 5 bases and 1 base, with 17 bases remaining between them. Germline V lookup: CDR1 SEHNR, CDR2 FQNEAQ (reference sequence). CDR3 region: CASSPSSIRGNTEAFF. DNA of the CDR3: TGTGCCAGCAGCCCCTCCTCGATAAGGGGGAACACTGAAGCTTTCTTT.

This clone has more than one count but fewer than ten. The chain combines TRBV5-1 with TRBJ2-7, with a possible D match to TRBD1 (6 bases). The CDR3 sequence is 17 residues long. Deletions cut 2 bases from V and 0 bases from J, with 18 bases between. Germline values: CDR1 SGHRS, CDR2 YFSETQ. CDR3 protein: CASSLGPGQGISYEQYF. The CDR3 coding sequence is TGCGCCAGCAGCTTAGGACCGGGACAAGGGATCTCCTACGAGCAGTACTTC.

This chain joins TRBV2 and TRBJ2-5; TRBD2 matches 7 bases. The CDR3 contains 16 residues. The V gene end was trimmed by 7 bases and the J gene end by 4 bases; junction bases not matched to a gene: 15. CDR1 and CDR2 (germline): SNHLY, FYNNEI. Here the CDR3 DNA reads TGTGCCAGCATTCCCTTCTTCGAGCGGGGAGGAGAGACCCAGTACTTC. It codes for CASIPFFERGGETQYF.

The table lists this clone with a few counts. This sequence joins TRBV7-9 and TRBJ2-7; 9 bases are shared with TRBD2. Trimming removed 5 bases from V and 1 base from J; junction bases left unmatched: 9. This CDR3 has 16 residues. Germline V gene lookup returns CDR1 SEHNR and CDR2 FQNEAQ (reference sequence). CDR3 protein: CASSIETSGFSYEQYF. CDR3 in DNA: TGTGCCAGCAGCATTGAAACTAGCGGGTTTTCCTACGAGCAGTACTTC.

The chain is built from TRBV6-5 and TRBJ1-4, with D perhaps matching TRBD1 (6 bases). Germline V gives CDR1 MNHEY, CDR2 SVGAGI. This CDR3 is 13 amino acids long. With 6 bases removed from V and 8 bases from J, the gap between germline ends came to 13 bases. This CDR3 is CASRPHRDEKLFF. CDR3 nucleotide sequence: TGTGCCAGCAGGCCCCACAGGGACGAAAAACTGTTTTTT.

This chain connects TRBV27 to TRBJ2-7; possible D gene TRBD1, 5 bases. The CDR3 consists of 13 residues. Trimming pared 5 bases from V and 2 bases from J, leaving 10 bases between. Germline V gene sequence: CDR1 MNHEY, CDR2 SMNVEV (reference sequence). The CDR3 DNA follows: TGTGCCAGCAGTACCAGGGCCCCCTACGAGCAGTACTTC. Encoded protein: CASSTRAPYEQYF.

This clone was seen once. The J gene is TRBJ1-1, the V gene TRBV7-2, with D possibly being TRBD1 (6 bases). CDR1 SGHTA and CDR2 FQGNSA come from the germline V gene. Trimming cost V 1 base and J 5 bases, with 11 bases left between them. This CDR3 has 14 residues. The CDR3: CASSLVEGVTEAFF. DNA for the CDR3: TGTGCCAGCAGCTTAGTCGAGGGGGTGACTGAAGCTTTCTTT.

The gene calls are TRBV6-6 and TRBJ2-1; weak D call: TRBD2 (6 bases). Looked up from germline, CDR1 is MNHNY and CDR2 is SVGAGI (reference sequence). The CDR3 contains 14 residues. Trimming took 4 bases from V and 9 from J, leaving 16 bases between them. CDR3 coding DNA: TGTGCCAGCAGTTGGACTACCACGGTCGGTGAGCAGTTCTTC. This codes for CASSWTTTVGEQFF.

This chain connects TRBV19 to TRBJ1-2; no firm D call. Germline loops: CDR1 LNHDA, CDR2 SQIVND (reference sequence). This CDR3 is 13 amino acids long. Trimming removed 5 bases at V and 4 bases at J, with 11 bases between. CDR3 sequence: CASSFGLGYGYTF. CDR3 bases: TGTGCCAGTAGTTTCGGTCTTGGCTATGGCTACACCTTC.

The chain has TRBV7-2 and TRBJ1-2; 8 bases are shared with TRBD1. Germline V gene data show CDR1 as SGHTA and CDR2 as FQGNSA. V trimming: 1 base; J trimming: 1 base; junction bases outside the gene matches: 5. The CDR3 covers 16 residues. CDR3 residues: CASSLGGTGVNYGYTF. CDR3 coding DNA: TGTGCCAGCAGCTTAGGAGGGACAGGAGTTAACTATGGCTACACCTTC. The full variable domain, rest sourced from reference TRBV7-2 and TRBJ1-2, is GAGVSQSPSNKVTEKGKDVELRCDPISGHTALYWYRQSLGQGLEFLIYFQGNSAPDKSGLPSDRFSAERTGGSVSTLTIQRTQQEDSAVYLCASSLGGTGVNYGYTFGSGTRLTVV.

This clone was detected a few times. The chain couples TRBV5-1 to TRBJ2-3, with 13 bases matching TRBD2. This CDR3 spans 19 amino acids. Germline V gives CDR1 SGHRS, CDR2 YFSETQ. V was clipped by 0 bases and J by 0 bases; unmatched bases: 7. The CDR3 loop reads CASSLAAGLAGPSTDTQYF. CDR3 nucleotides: TGCGCCAGCAGCTTGGCCGCGGGACTAGCGGGGCCTAGCACAGATACGCAGTATTTT.

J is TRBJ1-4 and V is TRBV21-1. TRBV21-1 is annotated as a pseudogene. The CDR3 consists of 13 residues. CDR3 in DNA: TGTGCCAGCAGCAAACAAGGGAGTGAAAAACTGTTTTTT. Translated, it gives CASSKQGSEKLFF.

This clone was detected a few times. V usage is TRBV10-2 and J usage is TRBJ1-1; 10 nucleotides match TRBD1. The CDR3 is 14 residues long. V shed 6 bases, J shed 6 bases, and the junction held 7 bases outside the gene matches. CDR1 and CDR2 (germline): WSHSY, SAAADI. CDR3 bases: TGCGCCAGCAGCGTGGGACAGGGGACGGCTGAAGCTTTCTTT. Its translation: CASSVGQGTAEAFF.